The source of this TCR beta chain is a study of blood T cell repertoires in COVID-19 (dated by TCRdb to the early 2020s). Regarding the research as a whole: The collaborator samples originated in the United States, Italy and Spain and spanned the acute and convalescent phases of COVID-19. A de-identified subject ID, COVID-19 status, age in years and sex were almost always included in the sample metadata. The prospective study material was composed of cDNA or gDNA derived from T cells, B-cell-depleted T cells, or PBMCs. The samples were drawn from the first 160 participants of the ongoing ImmuneRACE study and from 950 to 1,500 subjects provided by 6 global collaborators. Deeply sampled blood TCRbeta repertoires from subjects exposed to, actively infected with, or recovered from COVID-19 were included in the dataset. Where available, HLA class I and class II types were taken from metadata supplied by the sample provider and were not determined by assay-based typing. The repertoires were made available in a free public database intended to serve as a resource for research on the immune response to SARS-CoV-2. On the study overall, not on this receptor specifically: Clinical and demographic metadata were provided uncurated, with the amount varying by source and participant.

Each collaborating institution followed its own protocols to collect whole blood in K2EDTA tubes. For TCRbeta analysis, collaborators shipped samples as frozen whole blood, isolated PBMCs, or DNA extracted from either of those sample types. The immunoSEQ Assay, a bias-controlled multiplex PCR, was used to amplify TCRbeta CDR3 regions from genomic DNA. Regarding the original processing steps: The number of nucleated cells in each sample was estimated by amplification of reference gene primers within the assay. To quantify the absolute abundance of each unique TCRbeta CDR3 rearrangement, sequence reads were collapsed and filtered. For each sample, productive Simpson clonality was calculated as the square root of Simpson's diversity index over productive rearrangements. Imported from immuneACCESS, the table was reduced by TCRdb to in-frame sequences with V and J called. These copies leave out some clones; in studies compared against another copy, an unresolved V gene accounts for under half, and the cause of the remainder is not known. That table supplies the V and J calls and clone size; D and trimming were determined from the DNA. A total of tens of thousands of clones appear in this sample, about nine tenths of them only once. Approximately 1.5% of the sample goes to the ten largest clones.

As concerns this clone: Its antigen target is currently unknown. The record has no base qualities; no much larger clone is one base away.

CDR3 length: 17 amino acids, cysteine to phenylalanine. CDR3 DNA is the only sequence kept; it has 51 bases, read in frame from the first base. From a lookup of the germline V gene, CDR1 and CDR2 are SGHDN and FVKESK. A distance of 20 bases separates the germline ends of V and J, which lose 1 base and 5 bases respectively. The sequenced sample consisted of peripheral blood. The V gene is TRBV14 and the J gene is TRBJ2-5, and the D gene may be TRBD2, 6 bases matching. This TCR was recovered from a human donor in a cohort sampled during active COVID-19. The DNA is as follows: TGTGCCAGCAGCCAAGGTGGTGGGAGGCAAGGCCGGGAGACCCAGTACTTC. Its translation reads: CASSQGGGRQGRETQYF.